The 22 T cell receptor beta chains in this list originate from one sample, sequenced in a study of T cell repertoires in cytomegalovirus infection. These receptors are not linked to any known antigen. TCRdb recomputed calls from the reads with MiXCR, one row per CDR3 protein. This table has nearly 700,000 distinct CDR3 sequences, roughly 33% appearing once. The sequenced sample was cultured PBMCs, obtained from culture after CMV antigen stimulation. These receptors came from a human donor in good health (CMV status not recorded). Some clones in this sample may be carry-over from other donors' samples.

This clonotype was found a few times. The rearrangement links TRBV6-1 to TRBJ1-5; 8 bases map to TRBD1. Germline assignment: CDR1 MNHNS and CDR2 SASEGT. The CDR3 has 15 residues. The ends lost 6 bases at V and 1 base at J; junction bases unmatched: 5. Written as DNA, the CDR3 is TGTGCCAGCAGCCAGAGGACAGGGAGCAATCAGCCCCAGCATTTT. It codes for CASSQRTGSNQPQHF.

This clonotype was observed at least ten times. The V and J genes are TRBV12-3 or TRBV12-4 and TRBJ1-1; D gene uncertain. This CDR3 is built from 11 residues. Trimming removed 3 bases from V and 5 bases from J, with 4 bases in between. CDR3 nucleotides: TGTGCCAGCAGTTTTACGACTGAAGCTTTCTTT. Amino acids: CASSFTTEAFF.

The V and J genes are TRBV7-2 and TRBJ2-3; 10 bases are shared with TRBD2. The J segment lost 11 bases and the V segment lost 0 bases, leaving 8 bases of the junction unmatched. The CDR3 is 15 residues long. The germline gives CDR1 SGHTA, CDR2 FQGNSA. This CDR3 reads CASSLASGGMIGQYF. The CDR3 DNA reads as TGTGCCAGCAGCTTAGCTAGCGGGGGGATGATAGGGCAGTATTTT.

This clonotype turned up a few times. The rearrangement joins TRBV6-5 to TRBJ1-2; tentative D call: TRBD1 (6 bases). V was pared by 6 bases and J by 2 bases, with 10 bases between. Germline CDR1 is MNHEY and CDR2 is SVGAGI. This CDR3 has 13 amino acids. The CDR3 nucleotides read TGTGCCAGCAGAAATCAGGGGAACTATGGCTACACCTTC. It codes for CASRNQGNYGYTF.

The CDR3 is CASSSLAVEQETQYF. The CDR3 coding sequence is TGTGCCAGCAGCTCGCTAGCGGTGGAACAAGAGACCCAGTACTTC. The gene calls are TRBV7-6 and TRBJ2-5; TRBD2 matches 7 bases. The CDR3 runs to 15 residues. Germline CDR1 is SGHVS and CDR2 is FNYEAQ. Germline trimming cut 4 bases from V and 2 bases from J; bases unmatched to any gene: 7.

This chain connects TRBV7-6 to TRBJ2-1; 7 bases line up with TRBD2. CDR1 and CDR2 (germline): SGHVS, FNYEAQ. J lost 8 bases, V lost 5 bases, and 9 bases had no gene match. CDR3 length: 14 residues. The CDR3 nucleotides are TGTGCCAGCAGCATGGTAGCGGGTAGAGATGAGCAGTTCTTC. Its protein is CASSMVAGRDEQFF.

The DNA for the CDR3 is TGTGCCAGCAGTGACCACCTAGCGGGAGATAAAAATGAGCAGTTCTTC. It specifies CASSDHLAGDKNEQFF. The V call is TRBV6-4, the J call TRBJ2-1, with TRBD2 matching 10 bases. The CDR3 sequence is 16 residues long. The trim removed 2 bases at V and 7 bases at J, leaving 8 bases unmatched. Germline lookup yields CDR1 MRHNA and CDR2 SNTAGT.

This clonotype showed up just a few times. The chain employs TRBV7-9 and TRBJ1-5, with no clear D. Trimming pared 5 bases from V and 5 bases from J, leaving 13 bases between. CDR3 length: 14 residues. Germline loops: CDR1 SEHNR, CDR2 FQNEAQ (reference sequence). Here the CDR3 DNA reads TGTGCCAGCAGCCCCTCAGGAGACTATCAGCCCCAGCATTTT. The encoded protein is CASSPSGDYQPQHF.

At least ten counts were recorded for this clonotype. The chain employs TRBV7-6 and TRBJ1-6; TRBD1 matches 8 bases. The V gene's germline CDR1 is SGHVS and CDR2 FNYEAQ. The V and J ends lost 4 bases and 6 bases, in that order; junction bases with no gene match: 5. This CDR3 has 15 amino acids. The DNA of the CDR3 is TGTGCCAGCAGCTCCCGGACAGGGTTTAATTCACCCCTCCACTTT. Translating it yields CASSSRTGFNSPLHF.

In its sample, this clonotype was seen a few times. The chain links TRBV12-3 or TRBV12-4 to TRBJ1-5; D remains unclear. Between the trimmed V and J ends, which lost 2 bases and 9 bases, there was a span of 11 bases. The CDR3 totals 13 residues. CDR3 nucleotides: TGTGCCAGCAGTTTATCTGTTCGGGGGCCCCAGCATTTT. Its translation is CASSLSVRGPQHF.

The rearrangement joins TRBV5-4 to TRBJ2-7; 8 bases are a match to TRBD1. Per the germline V gene, CDR1 is SGHNT and CDR2 is YYREEE (reference sequence). The junction had 6 bases not matched to a gene; V was cut back by 4 bases and J by 3 bases. CDR3 length: 14 amino acids. The CDR3 bases are TGTGCCAGCAGCCGGAGGGGACAGGACTACGAGCAGTACTTC. Its translation: CASSRRGQDYEQYF.

The table lists this clonotype with a few counts. The CDR3 sequence: CASSLGASGHPQETQYF. The DNA for the CDR3 is TGTGCCAGCAGCTTAGGGGCTAGCGGACACCCACAAGAGACCCAGTACTTC. The genes are TRBV7-9 and TRBJ2-5, with 7 bases aligning to TRBD2. This CDR3 comprises 17 residues. Germline V gene data show CDR1 as SEHNR and CDR2 as FQNEAQ (reference sequence). After removal of 1 base from V and 2 bases from J, the junction contained 10 bases not matched to a gene.

The rearrangement uses TRBV12-3 or TRBV12-4 and TRBJ1-5; D is uncertain. V shed 3 bases and J shed 9 bases, with 12 bases lying between them. The CDR3 spans 13 residues. The chain's CDR3 is CASSLKFSGPQHF. CDR3 DNA sequence: TGTGCCAGCAGTTTGAAATTTTCCGGGCCCCAGCATTTT.

The rearrangement joins TRBV4-1 to TRBJ2-3, with D perhaps assigned TRBD1 or TRBD2 (5 bases each). V lost 3 bases, J lost 3 bases, and 31 bases lay in between. In germline, CDR1 is MGHRA, CDR2 YSYEKL. The CDR3 is made up of 21 amino acids. The CDR3: CASSHGIRGGKDSSATDTQYF. DNA for the CDR3: TGCGCCAGCAGCCACGGGATCCGTGGGGGAAAGGACTCCTCTGCTACAGATACGCAGTATTTT.

This clonotype was seen a few times. The gene calls are TRBV5-1 and TRBJ2-1; D call uncertain. The CDR3 consists of 14 residues. Germline CDR1 and CDR2: SGHRS and YFSETQ. V was trimmed by 5 bases and J by 3 bases, leaving 12 bases between them. The CDR3 spells CASSSEADYNEQFF. The CDR3 nucleotides read TGCGCCAGCAGTTCTGAGGCCGACTACAATGAGCAGTTCTTC.

This clonotype turned up a few times. The chain couples TRBV7-2 to TRBJ2-1, with no clear D. This CDR3 is built from 11 residues. The germline gives CDR1 SGHTA, CDR2 FQGNSA. The V end lost 7 bases, the J end lost 6 bases, and 7 bases lay between the germline ends. In DNA, the CDR3 is TGTGCCAGCACTGCACGCAATGAGCAGTTCTTC. As protein: CASTARNEQFF.

V is TRBV4-2 and J is TRBJ1-5; D unclear. Trimming removed 0 bases from V and 4 bases from J, with 10 bases in between. Germline V CDR1 and CDR2: LGHNA, YNFKEQ. CDR3 length: 15 residues. CDR3 residues: CASSQERIGNQPQHF. CDR3 coding DNA: TGTGCCAGCAGCCAAGAGAGGATAGGGAATCAGCCCCAGCATTTT.

The chain links TRBV27 to TRBJ1-2, with 12 nucleotides matching TRBD1. The germline gives CDR1 MNHEY, CDR2 SMNVEV (reference sequence). V shed 3 bases and J 7 bases; nucleotides not matched to a gene: 3. This CDR3 contains 14 residues. The CDR3 region has the DNA TGTGCCAGCAGTTTTGGGACAGGGGGCTCTGGCTACACCTTC. As protein: CASSFGTGGSGYTF.

This clonotype was seen more than once but under ten times. V and J are TRBV6-1 and TRBJ2-6; D tentatively reads TRBD1 or TRBD2 (5 bases each). V was cut by 6 bases and J by 3 bases, with 18 bases left in between. The CDR3 is made up of 17 amino acids. Germline assignment: CDR1 MNHNS and CDR2 SASEGT. The CDR3 sequence is CASRGWGYNGGANVLTF. Here the CDR3 DNA reads TGTGCCAGCAGGGGGTGGGGGTATAATGGTGGGGCCAACGTCCTGACTTTC.

J is TRBJ2-1 and V is TRBV19; 10 nucleotides align to TRBD1. Trimming cost V 7 bases and J 5 bases; bases outside gene matches: 14. CDR1 is LNHDA and CDR2 is SQIVND in the germline V gene (reference sequence). The CDR3 sequence is 17 residues long. The chain's CDR3 is CASTRGTGTGANNEQFF. The CDR3 coding sequence is TGTGCCAGTACCCGGGGAACCGGGACAGGGGCGAACAATGAGCAGTTCTTC.

This chain joins TRBV2 and TRBJ2-7; TRBD2 agrees at 10 bases. Germline V gives CDR1 SNHLY, CDR2 FYNNEI. The CDR3 spans 15 residues. V dropped 4 bases and J dropped 3; count of bases not matched to a gene: 6. CDR3 sequence reads: CASSAGLADFYEQYF. CDR3 DNA: TGTGCCAGCAGTGCAGGACTAGCGGACTTCTACGAGCAGTACTTC.

The chain joins TRBV3-1 to TRBJ2-1; 9 positions agree with TRBD1. The trim removed 1 base at V and 3 bases at J, leaving 1 base unmatched. The CDR3 sequence is 15 residues long. Per germline, CDR1 LGHDT and CDR2 YNNKEL (reference sequence). The CDR3 is CASSQGQGDYNEQFF. CDR3 bases: TGTGCCAGCAGCCAAGGACAGGGGGACTACAATGAGCAGTTCTTC.